The present T cell receptor (beta chain) was sequenced within a study of OX40 agonist ivuxolimab in advanced cancers. Turning to the study itself: Patients received ivuxolimab, an agonistic anti-OX40 (CD134) antibody. Melanoma, hepatocellular carcinoma, head and neck or renal cell cancer occurred in dose-escalation patients.

This CDR3 region has 15 residues. The germline V and J ends were trimmed by 3 bases and 3 bases, with 18 bases remaining between them. Germline values: CDR1 GTSNPN, CDR2 SVGIG (reference sequence). The table came from immunoSEQ multiplex PCR; TCRdb's copy has only in-frame clones and leaves some out. The sample holds tens of thousands of clones, about 91% seen once. The sequence was obtained from an adult with an advanced solid tumor such as melanoma, head and neck, liver or kidney cancer. The material sequenced was CD4+ or CD8+ T cells sorted from blood, taken in a trial of the OX40 agonist ivuxolimab. The V gene is TRBV30, the J gene TRBJ2-7; possible D gene TRBD2, 5 bases. CDR3 loop: CAWSFYGPGFYEQYF. The CDR3 region has the DNA TGTGCCTGGAGCTTTTACGGTCCGGGGTTCTACGAGCAGTACTTC. Based on the CDR3 plus reference TRBV30 and TRBJ2-7, the full variable domain is SQTIHQWPATLVQPVGSPLSLECTVEGTSNPNLYWYRQAAGRGLQLLFYSVGIGQISSEVPQNLSASRPQDRQFILSSKKLLLSDSGFYLCAWSFYGPGFYEQYFGPGTRLTVT.